Presented here are 25 T cell receptor beta chains from one specimen sequenced in a study of OX40 agonist ivuxolimab in advanced cancers. The library was made by the immunoSEQ multiplex PCR assay. TCRdb stores this immuneACCESS table with in-frame sequences only. Part of the clones is absent; in the studies checked, under half of the shortfall reflects unresolved V genes, and no reason is known for the rest. For this sample the table gives tens of thousands of clones, of which roughly four fifths were detected only once. About 3% of the sample is in the top ten clones. The sequenced sample was CD4+ or CD8+ T cells sorted from blood, obtained in a trial of the OX40 agonist ivuxolimab. All receptors derive from an adult with an advanced solid tumor such as melanoma, head and neck, liver or kidney cancer.

The chain's CDR3 is CASSLSGELFF. The CDR3 DNA follows: TGTGCCAGCAGCTTATCTGGGGAGCTGTTTTTT. This sequence joins TRBV7-2 and TRBJ2-2, with D hard to call. Germline CDR1 is SGHTA and CDR2 is FQGNSA. Trimming shortened V by 2 bases and J by 8 bases, and 3 bases separated the two germline ends. The CDR3 covers 11 residues.

The chain recombines TRBV7-9 with TRBJ2-5; D unresolved. V was cut by 3 bases and J by 2 bases, with 16 bases left in between. Per germline, CDR1 SEHNR and CDR2 FQNEAQ (reference sequence). This CDR3 has 16 amino acids. DNA of the CDR3: TGTGCCAGCAGCTTTAGCTCCCACCGGCTTCAAGAGACCCAGTACTTC. Amino acids: CASSFSSHRLQETQYF.

The chain is built from TRBV19 and TRBJ1-5; D uncertain. V lost 4 bases, J lost 0 bases, and 10 bases lay in between. Germline V gene data show CDR1 as LNHDA and CDR2 as SQIVND (reference sequence). This CDR3 is 15 amino acids long. The CDR3 loop reads CASSNVEVSNQPQHF. In nucleotides, the CDR3 is TGTGCCAGTAGTAATGTTGAAGTTAGCAATCAGCCCCAGCATTTT.

The chain has TRBV5-6 and TRBJ2-4; D remains unclear. The CDR3 is made up of 12 amino acids. Germline V lookup: CDR1 SGHDT, CDR2 YYEEEE. V was cut by 0 bases and J by 7 bases, with 5 bases left in between. CDR3 protein: CASSLGQNIQYF. DNA for the CDR3: TGTGCCAGCAGCTTGGGGCAGAACATTCAGTACTTC.

The CDR3: CASSLAGTAYNEQFF. The DNA of the CDR3 is TGTGCCAGCAGCTTAGCCGGGACAGCTTACAATGAGCAGTTCTTC. The V gene is TRBV7-2, the J gene TRBJ2-1; 7 nucleotides line up with TRBD1. Unmatched junction bases numbered 3, after V lost 0 bases and J lost 4 bases. This CDR3 spans 15 amino acids. CDR1 is SGHTA, CDR2 FQGNSA, per germline.

This clone turned up a few times. In DNA form, the CDR3 reads TGTGCCAGTACCCCCCGGGCCAATCAGCCCCAGCATTTT. This sequence encodes CASTPRANQPQHF. The V call is TRBV19, the J call TRBJ1-5, with D uncertain. Trimming stripped 7 bases from V and 3 bases from J, with 10 bases between. Looked up from germline, CDR1 is LNHDA and CDR2 is SQIVND (reference sequence). This CDR3 spans 13 amino acids. Filled out from reference TRBV19 and TRBJ1-5, the complete variable domain reads DGGITQSPKYLFRKEGQNVTLSCEQNLNHDAMYWYRQDPGQGLRLIYYSQIVNDFQKGDIAEGYSVSREKKESFPLTVTSAQKNPTAFYLCASTPRANQPQHFGDGTRLSIL.

V gene TRBV7-2 combines with J gene TRBJ2-5; 8 bases match TRBD2. V was pared by 4 bases and J by 5 bases, with 9 bases of the junction left unmatched. Germline-derived CDR1 and CDR2 are SGHTA and FQGNSA. The CDR3 contains 15 residues. CDR3 in amino acids: CASSYSGGVEETQYF. CDR3 nucleotides: TGTGCCAGCAGCTACTCGGGGGGGGTTGAGGAGACCCAGTACTTC.

This sequence joins TRBV5-1 and TRBJ2-1; possible D gene TRBD2, 6 bases. CDR1 and CDR2 (germline): SGHRS, YFSETQ. The CDR3 contains 15 residues. Between the trimmed V and J ends, which lost 0 bases and 3 bases, there was a span of 10 bases. The CDR3 spells CASSLALGGYNEQFF. The CDR3 nucleotides are TGCGCCAGCAGCTTGGCTCTCGGGGGCTACAATGAGCAGTTCTTC.

The V gene is TRBV4-1, the J gene TRBJ2-3; 13 bases line up with TRBD2. CDR3 length: 18 residues. The junction had 7 bases not matched to a gene; V was cut back by 4 bases and J by 0 bases. In germline, CDR1 is MGHRA, CDR2 YSYEKL. CDR3 in DNA: TGCGCCAGCAGCCGAAGACTAGCGGGGGGAATTAGCACAGATACGCAGTATTTT. As protein: CASSRRLAGGISTDTQYF.

The chain carries TRBV11-2 and TRBJ1-5; unclear D gene. The CDR3 consists of 15 residues. V was trimmed by 0 bases and J by 0 bases, leaving 6 bases between them. From germline, CDR1 is SGHAT and CDR2 FQNNGV. CDR3 in amino acids: CASSLEPYSNQPQHF. The CDR3 DNA is TGTGCCAGCAGCTTAGAGCCCTATAGCAATCAGCCCCAGCATTTT.

The chain uses TRBV9 and TRBJ2-5, with D possibly TRBD1 on 6 matching bases. The germline V gene encodes CDR1 SGDLS and CDR2 YYNGEE. The CDR3 totals 17 residues. V was pared by 4 bases and J by 5 bases, with 24 bases between. DNA of the CDR3: TGTGCCAGCAGCCCACTAGGGGGTAGCACCGGACGGGAGACCCAGTACTTC. It is translated as CASSPLGGSTGRETQYF.

The V and J genes are TRBV18 and TRBJ2-7; 7 positions agree with TRBD2. Germline lookup yields CDR1 KGHSH and CDR2 LQKENI. With 1 base clipped from V and 6 bases from J, the junction kept 6 bases outside the gene matches. CDR3 length: 14 residues. As DNA, the CDR3 is TGTGCCAGCTCACCACGACGCGGGGGAGGCGAGCAGTACTTC. Its protein is CASSPRRGGGEQYF.

V usage is TRBV6-5 and J usage is TRBJ2-3, with D possibly TRBD1 on 7 matching bases. Germline V gene data show CDR1 as MNHEY and CDR2 as SVGAGI. The CDR3 covers 15 residues. Trimming left V 0 bases short and J 5 bases short, with 12 bases between. In DNA, the CDR3 is TGTGCCAGCAGTTACTCGCAGGGGGGCGGAGATACGCAGTATTTT. Residues: CASSYSQGGGDTQYF.

This chain connects TRBV4-1 to TRBJ1-5; D not resolved. The CDR3 covers 14 residues. Trimming left V 4 bases short and J 0 bases short, with 7 bases between. Per the germline V gene, CDR1 is MGHRA and CDR2 is YSYEKL. The CDR3 sequence: CASSPRDSNQPQHF. CDR3 DNA: TGCGCCAGCAGCCCCCGGGATAGCAATCAGCCCCAGCATTTT.

This sequence joins TRBV29-1 and TRBJ2-1, with TRBD1 matching over 9 bases. The CDR3 is made up of 11 amino acids. Trimming cost V 7 bases and J 9 bases; bases outside gene matches: 4. The V gene's germline CDR1 is SQVTM and CDR2 ANQGSEA. CDR3 nucleotides: TGCAGCGCTGCGGGACAGGGTGAGCAGTTCTTC. Residues: CSAAGQGEQFF.

This sequence joins TRBV7-9 and TRBJ2-7; 8 nucleotides line up with TRBD2. The V and J ends lost 5 bases and 2 bases, in that order; junction bases with no gene match: 8. The CDR3 is 15 amino acids. The germline V gene has CDR1 SEHNR and CDR2 FQNEAQ (reference sequence). DNA for the CDR3: TGTGCCAGCAGCCCCTCGGGAGGGCCCCCCTACGAGCAGTACTTC. It translates to CASSPSGGPPYEQYF.

The V call is TRBV6-5, the J call TRBJ2-5, with D maybe TRBD2 (6 bases). Germline CDR1 and CDR2: MNHEY and SVGAGI. This CDR3 comprises 16 residues. Trimming removed 0 bases from V and 2 bases from J, with 13 bases in between. The CDR3 nucleotides read TGTGCCAGCAGTTACTCGTTGGTGGGGACTCAAGAGACCCAGTACTTC. Protein sequence: CASSYSLVGTQETQYF.

This sequence joins TRBV7-9 and TRBJ1-2; D is unclear. Germline V gene sequence: CDR1 SEHNR, CDR2 FQNEAQ (reference sequence). There are 14 residues in the CDR3. Trimming stripped 5 bases from V and 1 base from J, with 11 bases between. The chain's CDR3 is CASSTSGVNYGYTF. CDR3 nucleotide sequence: TGTGCCAGCAGCACATCAGGAGTTAACTATGGCTACACCTTC.

The J gene is TRBJ1-6, the V gene TRBV7-8; possible D gene TRBD1, 6 bases. V lost 1 base, J lost 7 bases, and 11 bases lay in between. CDR1 SGHVS and CDR2 FQNEAQ come from the germline V gene. This CDR3 region has 15 residues. The CDR3 DNA sequence: TGTGCCAGCAGCTTAGATTCAGGGGCCAATTCACCCCTCCACTTT. This translates into CASSLDSGANSPLHF.

The chain is built from TRBV9 and TRBJ2-1; TRBD2 aligns across 9 bases. The germline V gene has CDR1 SGDLS and CDR2 YYNGEE. This CDR3 is built from 15 residues. With V trimmed by 4 bases and J by 5 bases, 7 bases remained unmatched. This CDR3 reads CASSPRVAGDNEQFF. The CDR3 bases are TGTGCCAGCAGCCCCCGGGTAGCGGGGGACAATGAGCAGTTCTTC.

The CDR3 bases are TGTGCCAGCAGCCAAGACACGGGTGGGGCGAGTTCTGAGCAGTTCTTC. Translated, it gives CASSQDTGGASSEQFF. This chain connects TRBV4-2 to TRBJ2-1; D is possibly TRBD1 (5 bases). Trimming cost V 0 bases and J 9 bases, with 18 bases left between them. Germline V lookup: CDR1 LGHNA, CDR2 YNFKEQ. The CDR3 runs 16 residues.

The chain couples TRBV10-1 to TRBJ2-7, with TRBD2 as a possible D gene (6 bases). The V end lost 6 bases, the J end lost 6 bases, and 12 bases lay between the germline ends. Per germline, CDR1 WNHNN and CDR2 SYGVQD (reference sequence). CDR3 length equals 12 residues. CDR3 nucleotide sequence: TGCGCCAGCAGCCAGGCCGGGGGCGAGCAGTACTTC. It is translated as CASSQAGGEQYF.

The chain carries TRBV2 and TRBJ2-1; TRBD2 might be the D (7 bases). The V and J ends lost 3 bases and 5 bases respectively, with 17 bases between them. Germline V gene lookup returns CDR1 SNHLY and CDR2 FYNNEI. The CDR3 covers 16 residues. CDR3 bases: TGTGCCAGCAGTGAGGGAGGCGGGGGCCGCGACAATGAGCAGTTCTTC. Its protein product is CASSEGGGGRDNEQFF.

The chain recombines TRBV9 with TRBJ2-1; 8 bases match TRBD2. The CDR3 runs to 12 residues. V was clipped by 0 bases and J by 14 bases; unmatched bases: 4. In germline, CDR1 is SGDLS, CDR2 YYNGEE. The CDR3, as DNA: TGTGCCAGCAGCGTAGCGGGGGGGCCCGAGTTCTTC. It encodes CASSVAGGPEFF.

This chain links TRBV5-5 with TRBJ2-7; possible D gene TRBD1, 6 bases. The CDR3 is 15 amino acids. CDR1 is SGHKS and CDR2 is YYEKEE in the germline V gene (reference sequence). Between the trimmed V and J ends, which lost 0 bases and 3 bases, there was a span of 13 bases. CDR3 residues: CASSLAGQPLYEQYF. The CDR3 DNA follows: TGTGCCAGCAGCTTGGCCGGACAGCCTCTCTACGAGCAGTACTTC.